A single sample gave rise to the 23 T cell receptor beta chains below, sequenced in a study of cytomegalovirus exposure and HLA in healthy donors. PCR was performed using 60 Vbeta and 13 Jbeta primers. Clones were read by immunoSEQ multiplex PCR, and TCRdb kept only the in-frame ones, dropping some. This repertoire includes about 200,000 clones. The specimen was PBMCs. The receptor set was obtained from a woman aged 25 to 39 in good health and CMV-seropositive.

The chain couples TRBV6-1 to TRBJ1-2, with a weak D call TRBD1 (6 bases). Germline lookup yields CDR1 MNHNS and CDR2 SASEGT. CDR3 length: 15 residues. The ends were cut back, 6 bases at V and 3 bases at J, with 17 bases in the middle. DNA for the CDR3: TGTGCCAGCAGCATTAATCCGGGACAAGACTATGGCTACACCTTC. It specifies CASSINPGQDYGYTF.

The chain is built from TRBV18 and TRBJ1-1, with D tentatively TRBD1 (6 bases). Germline V lookup: CDR1 KGHSH, CDR2 LQKENI. The CDR3 length is 13 residues. Trimming removed 3 bases at V and 4 bases at J, with 9 bases between. CDR3 bases: TGTGCCAGCTCACCTACAGGGACCACTGAAGCTTTCTTT. It translates to CASSPTGTTEAFF.

CDR3 residues: CASSLDPGFNEQFF. DNA of the CDR3: TGTGCCAGCAGCTTAGATCCAGGGTTTAATGAGCAGTTCTTC. This chain uses TRBV7-2 with TRBJ2-1; D may be TRBD1 (5 bases). Trimming took 1 base from V and 7 from J, leaving 11 bases between them. The V gene's germline CDR1 is SGHTA and CDR2 FQGNSA. This CDR3 comprises 14 residues. Based on the CDR3 plus reference TRBV7-2 and TRBJ2-1, the full variable domain is GAGVSQSPSNKVTEKGKDVELRCDPISGHTALYWYRQSLGQGLEFLIYFQGNSAPDKSGLPSDRFSAERTGGSVSTLTIQRTQQEDSAVYLCASSLDPGFNEQFFGPGTRLTVL.

V and J are TRBV18 and TRBJ1-1; unclear D gene. There are 15 residues in the CDR3. CDR1 is KGHSH, CDR2 LQKENI, per germline. V lost 0 bases to trimming and J lost 1 base, with 9 bases between them. The CDR3 spells CASSPPVAGNTEAFF. Written as DNA, the CDR3 is TGTGCCAGCTCACCACCAGTGGCAGGGAACACTGAAGCTTTCTTT.

J is TRBJ2-3 and V is TRBV19; D uncertain. Looked up from germline, CDR1 is LNHDA and CDR2 is SQIVND (reference sequence). Trimming took 5 bases from V and 0 from J, leaving 3 bases between them. The length of the CDR3 is 12 residues. CDR3 amino acids: CASSESTDTQYF. DNA for the CDR3: TGTGCCAGTAGTGAGAGCACAGATACGCAGTATTTT.

The chain joins TRBV15 to TRBJ1-5; maybe TRBD1 (6 bases). Between the trimmed V and J ends, which lost 0 bases and 2 bases, there was a span of 14 bases. CDR1 and CDR2 from the germline V gene are LNHNV and YYDKDF (reference sequence). This CDR3 has 17 amino acids. In nucleotides, the CDR3 is TGTGCCACCAGCAGAGAAAACAGCTACAGGGGCAATCAGCCCCAGCATTTT. It yields the protein CATSRENSYRGNQPQHF.

The chain combines TRBV6-1 with TRBJ1-1, with TRBD1 identical over 8 bases. The V gene's germline CDR1 is MNHNS and CDR2 SASEGT. The CDR3 consists of 15 residues. The V segment lost 6 bases and the J segment 0 bases; nucleotides outside the gene matches: 6. CDR3 sequence: CASSGQGGLNTEAFF. The CDR3 bases are TGTGCCAGCAGCGGACAGGGAGGTCTGAACACTGAAGCTTTCTTT.

The chain is built from TRBV7-8 and TRBJ1-3; D possibly corresponds to TRBD1 (6 bases). Trimming removed 0 bases from V and 10 bases from J, with 16 bases in between. The CDR3 is 15 residues long. Looked up from germline, CDR1 is SGHVS and CDR2 is FQNEAQ. CDR3 DNA sequence: TGTGCCAGCAGCTTAGCCAGGGGACCTTTGGGGACCATATATTTT. It yields the protein CASSLARGPLGTIYF.

The chain has TRBV5-4 and TRBJ2-3; tentative D call: TRBD2 (6 bases). Germline V gene data show CDR1 as SGHNT and CDR2 as YYREEE (reference sequence). V was shortened by 3 bases and J by 0 bases, with 11 bases between the two germline ends. The CDR3 runs to 15 residues. This CDR3 reads CASSSLADSTDTQYF. The CDR3 nucleotides are TGTGCCAGCAGCTCCTTAGCGGATAGCACAGATACGCAGTATTTT.

The V and J genes are TRBV7-6 and TRBJ2-2, with 12 bases that match TRBD2. There are 18 residues in the CDR3. Trimming took 2 bases from V and 2 from J; bases not matched to a gene: 6. Looked up from germline, CDR1 is SGHVS and CDR2 is FNYEAQ. The CDR3 protein is CASSLLSSGRVNTGELFF. CDR3 nucleotides: TGTGCCAGCAGCTTACTCTCTAGCGGGAGGGTTAACACCGGGGAGCTGTTTTTT.

V usage is TRBV25-1 and J usage is TRBJ1-1; 7 bases agree with TRBD1. V lost 6 bases and J lost 1; bases outside the gene matches: 8. Germline lookup yields CDR1 MGHDK and CDR2 SYGVNS. The CDR3 contains 15 residues. Here the CDR3 DNA reads TGTGCCAGCAGCTACCCGGAGGGGGCGAACACTGAAGCTTTCTTT. It yields the protein CASSYPEGANTEAFF.

The chain employs TRBV30 and TRBJ2-3; 15 bases are shared with TRBD2. CDR1 and CDR2 from the germline V gene are GTSNPN and SVGIG (reference sequence). This CDR3 is built from 15 residues. V dropped 4 bases and J dropped 6; count of bases not matched to a gene: 5. This chain's CDR3 is CAWNPGLAGGDTQYF. The DNA of the CDR3 is TGTGCCTGGAACCCCGGACTAGCGGGAGGGGATACGCAGTATTTT.

On this clone itself: The same CDR3 can be traced to other DNA sequences in this sample. The V call is TRBV27, the J call TRBJ2-7, with D possibly matching TRBD1 (5 bases). This CDR3 spans 14 amino acids. Trimming left V 2 bases short and J 3 bases short, with 11 bases between. Germline values: CDR1 MNHEY, CDR2 SMNVEV (reference sequence). CDR3 amino acids: CASSLGQGYYEQYF. The CDR3 DNA sequence: TGTGCCAGCAGTTTAGGGCAGGGCTACTACGAGCAGTACTTC.

The V and J genes are TRBV29-1 and TRBJ2-7; 9 positions match TRBD1. Germline CDR1 is SQVTM and CDR2 is ANQGSEA. The trim removed 8 bases at V and 5 bases at J, leaving 7 bases unmatched. CDR3 length: 12 residues. CDR3 in DNA: TGCAGCTATCTGGGACAGGGAGACGAGCAGTACTTC. This sequence encodes CSYLGQGDEQYF.

The chain combines TRBV7-8 with TRBJ2-2, with 8 bases aligning to TRBD2. The ends lost 5 bases at V and 2 bases at J; junction bases unmatched: 10. The CDR3 is made up of 17 amino acids. CDR1 and CDR2 (germline): SGHVS, FQNEAQ. The CDR3 DNA reads as TGTGCCAGCAGCCCTTCTCGACTAGCGAGAAACACCGGGGAGCTGTTTTTT. Its protein is CASSPSRLARNTGELFF.

This chain links TRBV14 with TRBJ1-4; unclear D gene. V dropped 3 bases and J dropped 5 bases, with 19 bases sitting between them. The germline CDR1 and CDR2 sequences are SGHDN and FVKESK. This CDR3 is built from 17 residues. The CDR3 spells CASSQGRQALPNEKLFF. Here the CDR3 DNA reads TGTGCCAGCAGCCAGGGGAGGCAGGCTTTACCGAATGAAAAACTGTTTTTT.

V gene TRBV19 combines with J gene TRBJ2-1; 12 nucleotides match TRBD2. V lost 4 bases, J lost 0 bases, and 4 bases stayed unmatched. CDR3 length equals 17 residues. CDR1 is LNHDA, CDR2 SQIVND, per germline (reference sequence). DNA for the CDR3: TGTGCCAGTAGTAGGACTAGCGGGATTAGCTCCTACAATGAGCAGTTCTTC. This codes for CASSRTSGISSYNEQFF.

The chain couples TRBV29-1 to TRBJ1-4, with TRBD1 identical over 9 bases. This CDR3 is built from 14 residues. Per the germline V gene, CDR1 is SQVTM and CDR2 is ANQGSEA. The V gene end was trimmed by 6 bases and the J gene end by 6 bases; junction bases not matched to a gene: 8. The CDR3 sequence is CSVYLDRGYEKLFF. In DNA, the CDR3 is TGCAGCGTCTATTTGGACAGGGGCTATGAAAAACTGTTTTTT.

This rearrangement joins TRBV29-1 to TRBJ1-4; 7 nucleotides align to TRBD1. The V segment lost 5 bases and the J segment 5 bases; nucleotides outside the gene matches: 2. The CDR3 is made up of 12 amino acids. Germline lookup yields CDR1 SQVTM and CDR2 ANQGSEA. This CDR3 is CSVSRGNEKLFF. The CDR3, as DNA: TGCAGCGTTTCCAGGGGGAATGAAAAACTGTTTTTT.

This sequence joins TRBV9 and TRBJ1-3, with 7 bases lining up with TRBD1. Germline loops: CDR1 SGDLS, CDR2 YYNGEE. With 6 bases clipped from V and 4 bases from J, the junction kept 13 bases outside the gene matches. This CDR3 has 16 residues. Here the CDR3 DNA reads TGTGCCAGCACCAATAATAGGGACAGTCCGGGAAACACCATATATTTT. This translates into CASTNNRDSPGNTIYF.

The J gene is TRBJ1-1, the V gene TRBV20-1; D perhaps matches TRBD1 (5 bases). This CDR3 has 11 amino acids. Trimming took 5 bases from V and 10 from J, leaving 14 bases between them. Germline V CDR1 and CDR2: DFQATT, SNEGSKA (reference sequence). CDR3 DNA sequence: TGCAGTGCTCCAGGGCCGTTTGGAGCTTTCTTT. It is translated as CSAPGPFGAFF.

The chain employs TRBV5-1 and TRBJ2-1; 15 positions agree with TRBD2. V dropped 3 bases and J dropped 8; count of bases not matched to a gene: 12. CDR1 is SGHRS, CDR2 YFSETQ, per germline. The CDR3 spans 18 residues. CDR3 loop: CASSWDRGTSGRRDEQFF. The CDR3 region has the DNA TGCGCCAGCAGCTGGGACCGAGGGACTAGCGGGAGGAGGGATGAGCAGTTCTTC.

The chain recombines TRBV5-6 with TRBJ2-5; TRBD1 aligns across 12 bases. After removal of 0 bases from V and 4 bases from J, the junction contained 7 bases not matched to a gene. The CDR3 totals 17 residues. Germline V lookup: CDR1 SGHDT, CDR2 YYEEEE. CDR3 in amino acids: CASSLAGGTGGLETQYF. CDR3 coding DNA: TGTGCCAGCAGCTTGGCCGGGGGGACAGGGGGCTTAGAGACCCAGTACTTC. Together with reference TRBV5-6 and TRBJ2-5, the CDR3 gives the full variable domain: DAGVTQSPTHLIKTRGQQVTLRCSPKSGHDTVSWYQQALGQGPQFIFQYYEEEERQRGNFPDRFSGHQFPNYSSELNVNALLLGDSALYLCASSLAGGTGGLETQYFGPGTRLLVL.